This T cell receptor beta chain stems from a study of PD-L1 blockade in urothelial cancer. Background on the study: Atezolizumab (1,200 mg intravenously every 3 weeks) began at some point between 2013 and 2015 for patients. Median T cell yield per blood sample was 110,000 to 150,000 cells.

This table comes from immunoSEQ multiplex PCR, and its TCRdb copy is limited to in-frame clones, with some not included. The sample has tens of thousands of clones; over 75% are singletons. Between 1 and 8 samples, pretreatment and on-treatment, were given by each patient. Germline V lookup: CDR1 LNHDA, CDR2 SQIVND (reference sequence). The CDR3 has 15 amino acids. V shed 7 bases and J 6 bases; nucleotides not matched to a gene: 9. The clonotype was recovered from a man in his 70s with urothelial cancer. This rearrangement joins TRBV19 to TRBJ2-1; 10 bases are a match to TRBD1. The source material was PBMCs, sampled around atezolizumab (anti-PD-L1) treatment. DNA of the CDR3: TGTGCCAGTACCGAGGACAGGGGGAGAGGCAATGAGCAGTTCTTC. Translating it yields CASTEDRGRGNEQFF.